This T cell receptor (beta chain) is from a study of cytomegalovirus exposure and HLA in healthy donors. The overall study: The 90 to 150 validation repertoires were produced on the same platform as the 700 or so repertoires of the first cohort. This was reported in a later analysis.

Clones were sequenced by immunoSEQ multiplex PCR, and TCRdb holds only the in-frame ones, with some missing. This table has roughly 68,000 clones, roughly 95% appearing once. Notes on this clone: Antigen: not known.

Study-level results: Three of the chains that were CMV-associated were confirmed in vitro to be specific for CMV antigens. The classifier reportedly diagnosed cytomegalovirus status with high specificity and sensitivity. Within the 100 to 150 validation repertoires, first-cohort TCR clusters tended to co-occur, according to a later analysis.

The germline V gene encodes CDR1 SGHRS and CDR2 YFSETQ. The CDR3 has 14 amino acids. V lost 4 bases and J lost 1; bases outside the gene matches: 4. This rearrangement joins TRBV5-1 to TRBJ2-7; 8 bases agree with TRBD1. The sequenced sample consisted of PBMCs. The clonotype originates from a woman under 30 in good health and CMV-seropositive. CDR3 loop: CASSSRGRSYEQYF. The DNA for the CDR3 is TGCGCCAGCAGCAGCAGGGGGCGGTCCTACGAGCAGTACTTC.